Below are 26 T cell receptor beta chains sequenced from a single sample in a study of early T cells in non-severe SARS-CoV-2 infection. From the 5' RACE reads, TCRdb called clonotypes with MiXCR, one entry per CDR3 protein. The sample carries under 140,000 distinct CDR3 sequences, roughly 12% recorded once. The sample here was whole blood, taken at baseline. All receptors come from an adult who was a healthcare worker with PCR-confirmed SARS-CoV-2 infection or an uninfected control (not recorded which).

This clonotype was seen a few times. The chain couples TRBV27 to TRBJ1-1; D is undetermined. This CDR3 has 13 residues. The germline V gene encodes CDR1 MNHEY and CDR2 SMNVEV (reference sequence). Deletions cut 6 bases from V and 3 bases from J, with 11 bases between. The CDR3 loop is CASSRYLDTEAFF. The DNA of the CDR3 is TGTGCCAGCAGCCGATACCTCGACACTGAAGCTTTCTTT.

The V call is TRBV12-3 or TRBV12-4, the J call TRBJ2-7, with D perhaps TRBD1 (7 bases). V was pared by 6 bases and J by 2 bases, with 17 bases between. The CDR3 has 15 amino acids. In DNA form, the CDR3 reads TGTGCCAGCAGCTCGCGGGACAGACGAACCTACGAGCAGTACTTC. It specifies CASSSRDRRTYEQYF.

This clonotype was observed a few times. J is TRBJ1-4 and V is TRBV20-1; 7 bases match TRBD1. Germline CDR1 is DFQATT and CDR2 is SNEGSKA (reference sequence). The CDR3 length is 14 residues. V dropped 0 bases and J dropped 8; count of bases not matched to a gene: 6. The CDR3 DNA is TGCAGTGCTAGAGATGGGGCAGGGGGAGAAAAACTGTTTTTT. This gives the protein CSARDGAGGEKLFF.

This chain links TRBV7-2 with TRBJ2-1; D not certain. The CDR3 contains 15 residues. Germline values: CDR1 SGHTA, CDR2 FQGNSA. Trimming took 4 bases from V and 0 from J, leaving 10 bases between them. The CDR3 sequence: CASSYLGPSYNEQFF. CDR3 sequence (DNA): TGTGCCAGCAGCTACCTGGGCCCCTCCTACAATGAGCAGTTCTTC.

This clonotype was detected many times. This rearrangement joins TRBV12-3 or TRBV12-4 to TRBJ2-3, with 10 bases lining up with TRBD2. Trimming removed 8 bases from V and 2 bases from J; junction bases left unmatched: 4. The CDR3 sequence is 14 residues long. In DNA form, the CDR3 reads TGTGCCAGCCAGCGGGGGGGGCACACAGATACGCAGTATTTT. It yields the protein CASQRGGHTDTQYF.

This clonotype showed up just once. The rearrangement uses TRBV30 and TRBJ1-1; maybe TRBD1 (5 bases). The germline V gene encodes CDR1 GTSNPN and CDR2 SVGIG (reference sequence). The CDR3 runs 14 residues. Deletions cut 0 bases from V and 6 bases from J, with 14 bases between. DNA of the CDR3: TGTGCCTGGAGTGTACAAGGGGCGGGCGCTGAAGCTTTCTTT. Translating gives CAWSVQGAGAEAFF. Drawing the rest from reference TRBV30 and TRBJ1-1, the complete variable domain is SQTIHQWPATLVQPVGSPLSLECTVEGTSNPNLYWYRQAAGRGLQLLFYSVGIGQISSEVPQNLSASRPQDRQFILSSKKLLLSDSGFYLCAWSVQGAGAEAFFGQGTRLTVV.

This chain joins TRBV29-1 and TRBJ1-1; 7 nucleotides align to TRBD1. Germline trimming cut 7 bases from V and 2 bases from J; bases unmatched to any gene: 4. The CDR3 covers 12 residues. CDR1 is SQVTM and CDR2 is ANQGSEA in the germline V gene. The CDR3 loop is CSAGQSNTEAFF. Here the CDR3 DNA reads TGCAGCGCGGGACAGTCAAACACTGAAGCTTTCTTT.

The chain employs TRBV20-1 and TRBJ1-1; D gene ambiguous. From germline, CDR1 is DFQATT and CDR2 SNEGSKA (reference sequence). V lost 0 bases to trimming and J lost 8 bases, with 7 bases between them. The CDR3 spans 11 residues. CDR3 residues: CSARERVEAFF. CDR3 nucleotides: TGCAGTGCTAGAGAGAGAGTGGAAGCTTTCTTT.

This clonotype occurred a few times. The chain is built from TRBV18 and TRBJ2-3; 9 nucleotides line up with TRBD1. This CDR3 contains 14 residues. Germline V CDR1 and CDR2: KGHSH, LQKENI. Losses at the gene ends were 6 bases for V and 5 bases for J; bases not matched to a gene: 6. The DNA for the CDR3 is TGTGCCAGCTCTACGGGACAGGGAATAGATACGCAGTATTTT. The encoded protein is CASSTGQGIDTQYF.

As DNA, the CDR3 is TGCGCCAGCAGCTTACAGGGATGGGCTGGAAACACCATATATTTT. It yields the protein CASSLQGWAGNTIYF. The chain joins TRBV5-1 to TRBJ1-3; D might be TRBD1 (6 bases). Germline assignment: CDR1 SGHRS and CDR2 YFSETQ. This CDR3 has 15 residues. Trimming removed 2 bases from V and 2 bases from J, with 11 bases in between.

This clonotype has ten or more counts. V and J are TRBV20-1 and TRBJ2-7, with 9 bases aligning to TRBD2. Germline V gene sequence: CDR1 DFQATT, CDR2 SNEGSKA (reference sequence). The CDR3 covers 14 residues. V lost 4 bases and J lost 5; bases outside the gene matches: 9. CDR3 amino acids: CSAIYLAGTHEQYF. For the CDR3, the DNA is TGCAGTGCTATCTATCTAGCGGGGACCCACGAGCAGTACTTC.

J is TRBJ2-7 and V is TRBV6-2 or TRBV6-3; D is unresolved. From germline, CDR1 is MNHEY and CDR2 SVGEGT. This CDR3 region has 14 residues. Deletions cut 2 bases from V and 0 bases from J, with 8 bases between. CDR3 nucleotide sequence: TGTGCCAGCAGTTACCCAACGGGCTCCTACGAGCAGTACTTC. It translates to CASSYPTGSYEQYF.

The chain recombines TRBV2 with TRBJ1-1; D unresolved. From germline, CDR1 is SNHLY and CDR2 FYNNEI. The CDR3 totals 13 residues. V shed 2 bases and J shed 10 bases, with 14 bases lying between them. The CDR3 here is CASSESGRARAFF. In DNA form, the CDR3 reads TGTGCCAGCAGTGAATCCGGAAGGGCTAGAGCTTTCTTT.

The V call is TRBV27, the J call TRBJ1-1; 7 positions agree with TRBD1. V dropped 6 bases and J dropped 3; count of bases not matched to a gene: 1. Germline V CDR1 and CDR2: MNHEY, SMNVEV (reference sequence). This CDR3 comprises 12 residues. The chain's CDR3 is CASSTGDTEAFF. In DNA, the CDR3 is TGTGCCAGCAGCACAGGGGACACTGAAGCTTTCTTT.

This clonotype was observed a few times. The CDR3 loop reads CSVEFLTEEAFF. The CDR3 coding sequence is TGCAGCGTTGAATTTCTTACGGAGGAAGCTTTCTTT. V usage is TRBV29-1 and J usage is TRBJ1-1; no definite D call. The length of the CDR3 is 12 residues. The germline V and J ends were trimmed by 2 bases and 8 bases, with 12 bases remaining between them. The V gene's germline CDR1 is SQVTM and CDR2 ANQGSEA.

The chain recombines TRBV28 with TRBJ2-3; D not resolved. Germline assignment: CDR1 MDHEN and CDR2 SYDVKM. V lost 6 bases, J lost 10 bases, and 14 bases lay in between. The CDR3 is 12 amino acids. CDR3 sequence reads: CASRKAQSPQYF. CDR3 DNA sequence: TGTGCCAGCAGGAAAGCTCAGTCCCCGCAGTATTTT.

This clonotype has more than one count but fewer than ten. The chain uses TRBV11-2 and TRBJ1-1; tentatively, D is TRBD1 (5 bases). Trimming left V 8 bases short and J 4 bases short, with 14 bases between. Germline V gene data show CDR1 as SGHAT and CDR2 as FQNNGV. The CDR3 extends over 13 amino acids. This CDR3 is CASRNLGGTEAFF. In nucleotides, the CDR3 is TGTGCCAGCCGCAATCTTGGGGGCACTGAAGCTTTCTTT.

This clonotype showed up many times. This chain joins TRBV3-1 and TRBJ1-2; D gene ambiguous. The CDR3 runs to 16 residues. Trimming pared 0 bases from V and 1 base from J, leaving 12 bases between. CDR1 LGHDT and CDR2 YNNKEL come from the germline V gene (reference sequence). CDR3 amino acids: CASSQDRKRNNYGYTF. CDR3 nucleotide sequence: TGTGCCAGCAGCCAAGACAGAAAACGGAATAACTATGGCTACACCTTC.

The sample holds many counts of this clonotype. The chain recombines TRBV20-1 with TRBJ1-4; maybe TRBD1 (5 bases). In germline, CDR1 is DFQATT, CDR2 SNEGSKA (reference sequence). V was shortened by 3 bases and J by 8 bases, with 13 bases between the two germline ends. CDR3 length: 13 residues. The CDR3 protein is CSARRGEAEKLFF. The DNA of the CDR3 is TGCAGTGCTAGGCGGGGGGAAGCCGAAAAACTGTTTTTT.

This clonotype appeared a few times. The rearrangement links TRBV7-9 to TRBJ2-7, with TRBD1 matching 8 bases. Per germline, CDR1 SEHNR and CDR2 FQNEAQ (reference sequence). The CDR3 spans 15 residues. The junction had 6 bases not matched to a gene; V was cut back by 0 bases and J by 5 bases. CDR3: CASSLAGTGKDEQYF. The CDR3 DNA follows: TGTGCCAGCAGCTTAGCGGGGACAGGAAAAGACGAGCAGTACTTC.

This clonotype was seen at least ten times. The V gene is TRBV12-5, the J gene TRBJ1-5; D remains ambiguous. Germline V gives CDR1 LGHNT, CDR2 FRNRAP. The CDR3 loop spans 12 amino acids. V lost 6 bases to trimming and J lost 1 base, with 4 bases between them. Here the CDR3 reads CASGGSNQPQHF. CDR3 nucleotide sequence: TGTGCTAGTGGGGGCAGCAATCAGCCCCAGCATTTT.

In its sample, this clonotype was seen many times. The J gene is TRBJ2-2, the V gene TRBV11-3, with D uncertain. Trimming pared 0 bases from V and 4 bases from J, leaving 6 bases between. Looked up from germline, CDR1 is SGHNT and CDR2 is YENEEA. This CDR3 spans 14 amino acids. CDR3 region: CASSLDRSTGELFF. In DNA, the CDR3 is TGTGCCAGCAGCTTAGATCGGAGCACCGGGGAGCTGTTTTTT.

The chain recombines TRBV18 with TRBJ2-1, with 12 positions matching TRBD1. V lost 3 bases and J lost 9; bases outside the gene matches: 9. CDR1 is KGHSH and CDR2 is LQKENI in the germline V gene. The CDR3 totals 16 residues. CDR3 sequence (DNA): TGTGCCAGCTCACCCATGGGGACAGGGGGCCTCGGTGAGCAGTTCTTC. Its protein is CASSPMGTGGLGEQFF.

The V call is TRBV28, the J call TRBJ1-1, with no clear D. V lost 2 bases to trimming and J lost 2 bases, with 9 bases between them. This CDR3 is 14 amino acids long. Looked up from germline, CDR1 is MDHEN and CDR2 is SYDVKM. CDR3 amino acids: CASSLQHANTEAFF. Written as DNA, the CDR3 is TGTGCCAGCAGTTTACAACACGCAAACACTGAAGCTTTCTTT. Full variable domain (missing parts from reference TRBV28 and TRBJ1-1): DVKVTQSSRYLVKRTGEKVFLECVQDMDHENMFWYRQDPGLGLRLIYFSYDVKMKEKGDIPEGYSVSREKKERFSLILESASTNQTSMYLCASSLQHANTEAFFGQGTRLTVV.

This clonotype turned up a few times. The chain couples TRBV4-1 to TRBJ1-2; 7 nucleotides align to TRBD1. The CDR3 consists of 14 residues. The ends lost 3 bases at V and 5 bases at J; junction bases unmatched: 6. The germline CDR1 and CDR2 sequences are MGHRA and YSYEKL. The CDR3 loop is CASSHKGTVYGYTF. DNA for the CDR3: TGCGCCAGCAGCCATAAGGGGACAGTGTATGGCTACACCTTC.

This clonotype was observed a few times. The chain joins TRBV5-1 to TRBJ1-2, with 7 positions matching TRBD1. With V trimmed by 5 bases and J by 4 bases, 8 bases remained unmatched. The length of the CDR3 is 14 residues. Looked up from germline, CDR1 is SGHRS and CDR2 is YFSETQ. The CDR3 loop is CASSQTGDGYGYTF. In DNA form, the CDR3 reads TGCGCCAGCAGTCAAACAGGGGACGGCTATGGCTACACCTTC.